This T cell receptor (beta chain) comes out of a study of T-cell memory formation after mild COVID-19. A note on this clonotype: Its target is unknown.

Study-level findings and limits: There was no confirmation that second-wave clones peaking on day 37 were SARS-CoV-2 specific. Contracting CD4+ clones were located mainly in CM and EM, and CD8+ clones in EMRA. The finding that pre-infection memory included some responding clones suggested that cross-reactive memory joined.

Germline V gene sequence: CDR1 DFQATT, CDR2 SNEGSKA (reference sequence). The CDR3 totals 14 residues. Losses at the gene ends were 1 base for V and 5 bases for J; bases not matched to a gene: 3. After 5'RACE with constant-segment primers, TCR alpha and TCR beta cDNA libraries carrying sample barcodes and UMIs were obtained. TCRdb analysed the 5' RACE reads with MiXCR anew, one entry per CDR3 protein. The sample shows under 200,000 distinct CDR3 sequences, roughly 28% of them seen only once. The source is an adult woman who had mild COVID-19 (a few samples of this study predate the infection). Cell type and time point are not known. Sample: PBMCs or a T cell subset sorted from them (not recorded which). This chain uses TRBV20-1 with TRBJ2-2; TRBD1 matches 8 bases. CDR3 coding DNA: TGCAGTGCTAGAGCACACAGGGGGACCGGGGAGCTGTTTTTT. Its translation: CSARAHRGTGELFF.